Here is one T cell receptor beta chain with its context. The clone's antigen remains unknown. No per-base quality is available; no much larger clone lies one base away. The cohort was made up of 500 to 850 healthy bone marrow donors. All cohort members were sampled while nominally healthy, although unrecorded immune exposures were likely present. The donor tested CMV seropositive and was one of the 289 seropositive cohort members. Each donor provided a peripheral blood sample, and peripheral blood mononuclear cells were used for TCR beta sequencing. The Qiagen DNeasy Blood Extraction Kit was used to extract genomic DNA from the blood cell samples. Receptors were amplified or captured by the immunoSEQ multiplex PCR assay. For the multiplex PCR, a mixture combining 60 forward primers for TCR Vbeta segments and 13 reverse primers for TCR Jbeta segments was used. The CDR3 region of rearranged TCR beta genes was amplified from genomic DNA with a multiplex PCR assay. The amplified TCR beta libraries were sequenced on the Illumina HiSeq System as 87-base-pair reads. On the authors' methods: A later analysis counted tens of millions of unique TCR beta chains across the 666 repertoires, and roughly 10 million of these chains were shared by at least two donors. Raw reads were error-corrected and collapsed into unique sequences with a nearest-neighbor algorithm that merged closely related sequences to remove PCR and sequencing errors. V, D and J gene segments were assigned by aligning CDR3 sequences to IMGT reference sequences. For a sequence to be retained, a match of at least six nucleotides was required to both a V gene segment and a J gene segment. A rearrangement counted as productive if the CDR3 had no stop codons and remained in frame with V and J, and every other rearrangement counted as non-productive. Following IMGT convention, CDR3 was defined as the stretch from the second conserved V-encoded cysteine up to the conserved J-encoded phenylalanine. In an earlier analysis of around 640 of the donors, sequences lacking an unambiguous match to a single V gene segment were excluded. An earlier analysis of roughly 590 of the donors called V segments functional above 56.7% productive rearrangements and segregating when the between-donor standard deviation exceeded 5%. A statistical classification framework was developed to diagnose cytomegalovirus status using the catalog of TCR beta chain sequences. A later analysis assigned V and J genes by comparing TCR nucleotide sequences with IMGT/GENE-DB human TR gene sequences. In a later analysis, CDR3 sequences and most-parsimonious VDJ recombination scenarios were assigned using the TCRdist pipeline. In a later analysis, each TCR beta chain was defined by its CDR3 amino acid sequence together with its V-gene family, and reads lacking a unique V-gene family were excluded. In a later analysis, some 600 highly shared, low-generation-probability nucleotide sequences were removed to address suspected cross-contamination and a sequencing artifact. In a later analysis, a clonal expansion index was calculated for each public chain from normalized within-repertoire ranks of inferred template counts. A later analysis computed generation probabilities with a VDJ recombination model fitted to out-of-frame rearrangements, and checked the results against IGoR. In a later analysis, hypergeometric tests were used to score TCR-TCR, TCR-HLA and TCR-CMV co-occurrence, with a repertoire-size bias correction applied to TCR pairs. A later analysis estimated false discovery rates by permuting HLA or CMV assignments 20 times. In a later analysis, co-occurring TCRs were grouped using DBSCAN, with TCRdist sequence similarity added in when clustering inside HLA-allele-positive subsets. Repertoires with fewer than 30,000 or more than 120,000 public chains, plus five repertoires with anomalous nucleotide sharing, were excluded from co-occurrence clustering. Not all clones reach the TCRdb copy of this immuneACCESS table, which keeps in-frame sequences only. Checked studies attribute under half of the gap to unresolved V genes and leave the rest unexplained. The D gene and trimming were derived from the DNA, and the V and J assignments and clone size from that table. Recorded for this sample are over 70,000 clones; just under 80% of them occurred a single time. Roughly 2.5% of the sample rests with the top ten.

This sample is part of a study of cytomegalovirus exposure and HLA in healthy donors (dated 2017 in TCRdb). Looking at the study overall: An earlier analysis of more than 550 of the donors reported roughly 300 Gb of sequence data and approximately 120 million unique TCR beta sequences obtained from roughly 170 million T cells. Approximately 300 gigabases of sequencing data and around 80 million unique TCR sequences made up an early release that covered approximately 700 HLA-typed donors. Of the roughly 400 genotyped donors, 65% to 90% were placed in the genetic ancestry cluster associated with self-reported Caucasian donors. The study aimed to test whether cataloging public T cell receptors could reveal signatures of past pathogen exposure. The study used immunosequencing to profile the T cell repertoires of approximately 690 subjects and linked those repertoires to cytomegalovirus serostatus. In addition to the first cohort of around 670 subjects, a separate validation cohort of approximately 110 different subjects was used. High-throughput TCR immunosequencing, statistical association of individual TCRs with disease status, and machine learning were combined to predict cytomegalovirus infection status. A later analysis re-analyzed previously published TCR beta repertoires from approximately 670 donors and added high-resolution HLA genotyping to study TCR occurrence patterns. The later analysis used no new phenotypic data to find candidate immune exposures, relying instead on TCR beta sequences and their occurrence across donors. An earlier analysis of around 580 of the donors used high-throughput TCR beta sequencing to judge whether each TCR beta V gene segment behaved as functional or pseudogenic. Donor age, sex, ethnicity and CMV serostatus were collected together with the repertoire data. A later genetic analysis used genome-wide SNP genotypes for about 65% of the 666 donors, treating that subset as a discovery cohort. Every repertoire in the discovery cohort had been generated on one and the same sequencing platform. Both class I and class II loci were covered by HLA typing, at four-digit resolution. The number of typed donors differed by locus: about 620-640 for A, B, C, DRB1 and DQB1; approximately 520 for DQA1; some 610 for DPA1; and 400 to 480 for DPB1. Roughly 5 DR-DQ haplotypes were handled as single units for association and clustering because linkage in the cohort was strong. Among 300 to 500 genotyped donors of the cohort, an average of around 220,000 unique TCR beta nucleotide sequences was sequenced per donor, of which about 19% were non-productive.

Findings and caveats that apply to the study as a whole: Correlated functional status among segregating V segments might be attributable to linkage disequilibrium, but an unknown experimental factor could not be ruled out. Most TCR sequences were seen in very few donors, while some public TCRs were found in many individuals. In vitro tests confirmed that three of the cytomegalovirus-associated TCR beta chains recognize cytomegalovirus antigens. The cohort was sequenced for TCR beta chains only, and without alpha or paired-chain data the features that could be detected were limited. A later analysis found that HLA-associated TCR beta chains were more clonally expanded and had lower generation probabilities than equally common non-associated chains. The classifier was reported to diagnose cytomegalovirus status with high specificity and sensitivity in both the original and validation cohorts. In the study, some 160 TCR beta chains were listed as associated with cytomegalovirus. A further reported finding was that TCR beta sequences accurately predicted the HLA-A and HLA-B alleles for most subjects in the first cohort. Specific HLA alleles were associated with 15,000 to 20,000 TCR beta sequences at a false discovery rate of 0.05 in a later analysis. Because HLA typing was missing for some donors at each locus, association tests included only the typed subset. When HLA alleles, especially DR and DQ, strongly co-occurred, attributing TCR associations to individual alleles was difficult. In an earlier analysis of more than 450 of the donors, most TCR beta V segments were observed in productive rearrangements about 90% or about 30% of the time, broadly matching IMGT annotations. A later genetic analysis associated a missense DCLRE1C variant with V-gene and J-gene trimming of TCR beta chains, and an independent cohort replicated the association. Because the 87-base-pair reads could not distinguish some IMGT-functional V segments, including TRBV6-2 and TRBV6-3, those segments were excluded. The presence/absence analyses assumed that sequencing depth was roughly uniform across donors, and that assumption may not be true. In a later analysis, several top co-occurrence clusters were reported to appear linked to parvovirus B19, influenza, CMV and Epstein-Barr virus. A cluster of highly shared sequence variants was judged likely to be a technical artifact of the sequencing pipeline. In a later analysis, most CMV-associated TCR beta chains were found to appear HLA-restricted, with HLA associations seemingly driven largely by CMV exposure. In a later genetic analysis, fewer N-insertions in productive TCRs were reported among donors in an Asian-associated ancestry cluster than the roughly 670-donor mean. A later analysis found that TCR association rates varied across HLA loci, with DRB1 alleles showing the most associated TCRs and HLA-C alleles the fewest. Over 15 rarely observed V segments, including chromosome 9 orphons, were excluded from the earlier analysis of approximately 500 of the donors because counts were too low. The authors suggested that the approach could potentially be generalized to other disease states and immunological phenotypes. The only immune exposure information available for the cohort was CMV serostatus.

From a lookup of the germline V gene, CDR1 and CDR2 are MDHEN and SYDVKM. Taken from cysteine to phenylalanine, the CDR3 has 14 residues. The read is trimmed to its CDR3 DNA, 42 bases read in frame from base 1. V sheds 2 bases and J sheds 4 bases, leaving 12 bases between their ends. The V and J genes are TRBV28 and TRBJ2-7; the D region possibly corresponds to TRBD1 (5 bases align). The TCR sequence derives from a male donor in good health and CMV-seropositive. The sample comprised PBMCs. The CDR3 protein is CASSLPLGQYEQYF. The nucleotide sequence is given as TGTGCCAGCAGTTTACCACTTGGACAATACGAGCAGTACTTC. This CDR3, with the reference TRBV28 and TRBJ2-7 proteins standing in past its ends, gives the full variable domain DVKVTQSSRYLVKRTGEKVFLECVQDMDHENMFWYRQDPGLGLRLIYFSYDVKMKEKGDIPEGYSVSREKKERFSLILESASTNQTSMYLCASSLPLGQYEQYFGPGTRLTVT.